What follows is one T cell receptor beta chain and its context. The antigen remains undetermined. Both 60 Vbeta primers and 13 Jbeta primers went into the PCR. Method: immunoSEQ multiplex PCR; TCRdb's copy keeps in-frame clones and lacks some. The sample records fewer than 70,000 clones, 80% being singletons. The data belong to a study of cytomegalovirus exposure and HLA in healthy donors. Between the trimmed V and J ends, which lost 3 bases and 1 base, there was a span of 6 bases. The germline gives CDR1 KGHSH, CDR2 LQKENI. The CDR3 runs to 13 residues. Study results and limitations: The classifier, whose performance was assessed in both the original and validation cohorts, reportedly diagnosed cytomegalovirus status with high specificity and sensitivity. Previous analysis showed most TCR beta V segments were productive about 87% or about 30% of the time.

The TCR comes from a middle-aged woman in good health and CMV-seronegative. The chain links TRBV18 to TRBJ1-1; D gene ambiguous. Material: PBMCs. The CDR3 protein is CASSPAANTEAFF. DNA for the CDR3: TGTGCCAGCTCACCGGCGGCGAACACTGAAGCTTTCTTT.